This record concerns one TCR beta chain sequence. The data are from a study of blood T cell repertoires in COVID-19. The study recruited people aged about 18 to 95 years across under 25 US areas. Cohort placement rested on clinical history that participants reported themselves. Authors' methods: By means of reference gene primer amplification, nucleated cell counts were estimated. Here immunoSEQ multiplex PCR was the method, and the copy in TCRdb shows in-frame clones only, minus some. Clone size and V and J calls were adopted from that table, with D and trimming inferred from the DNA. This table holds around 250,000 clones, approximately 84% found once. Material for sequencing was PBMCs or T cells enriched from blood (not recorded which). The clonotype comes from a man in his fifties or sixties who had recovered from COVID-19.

The CDR3 loop reads CATSRGIGQGSYEQYF. The CDR3 DNA is TGTGCCACCAGCAGAGGGATTGGACAGGGATCCTACGAGCAGTACTTC. The rearrangement joins TRBV15 to TRBJ2-7; 8 bases align to TRBD1. This CDR3 has 16 amino acids. Germline loops: CDR1 LNHNV, CDR2 YYDKDF (reference sequence). The trim removed 1 base at V and 1 base at J, leaving 6 bases unmatched.